A single sample gave rise to the 13 T cell receptor beta chains below, sequenced in a study of a mutant IDH1 vaccine in newly diagnosed glioma (dated by TCRdb to the early 2020s). The sample's time point label is to be understood as: baseline, week 1 (first vaccination visit). In light of the paper, this sample's treatment or condition label describes: pre-vaccination baseline after standard-of-care therapy. Library preparation was by the immunoSEQ multiplex PCR assay. Not all clones reach the TCRdb copy of this immuneACCESS table, which keeps in-frame sequences only. Checked studies attribute under half of the gap to unresolved V genes and leave the rest unexplained. This sample gives about 35,000 clones in total; less than 90% of them show up just once. The top ten hold approximately 4.4% of the sample. The sequencing here drew on PBMCs, taken from a glioma patient treated with radiotherapy, temozolomide or both. Receptors were obtained from a woman in her thirties or forties with glioma.

The gene calls are TRBV5-1 and TRBJ2-7; TRBD1 matches 9 bases. Germline values: CDR1 SGHRS, CDR2 YFSETQ. CDR3 length equals 14 residues. J was trimmed by 6 bases and V by 4 bases; bases with no gene match: 8. The CDR3 bases are TGCGCCAGCAGCACGGGACAGGGATACTCCGAGCAGTACTTC. Amino acids: CASSTGQGYSEQYF.

This rearrangement joins TRBV5-8 to TRBJ1-2; the match to TRBD1 covers 9 bases. With V trimmed by 4 bases and J by 5 bases, 6 bases remained unmatched. Per the germline V gene, CDR1 is SGHTS and CDR2 is YDEGEE. The CDR3 totals 14 residues. CDR3 nucleotide sequence: TGTGCCAGCAGCCCCCAGGACAGGGGATATGGCTACACCTTC. Residues: CASSPQDRGYGYTF.

The chain uses TRBV11-2 and TRBJ2-7; no clear D gene. This CDR3 contains 12 residues. CDR1 and CDR2 from the germline V gene are SGHAT and FQNNGV. The V end lost 2 bases, the J end lost 0 bases, and 2 bases lay between the germline ends. CDR3 region: CASSLPSYEQYF. The DNA of the CDR3 is TGTGCCAGCAGCTTACCCTCCTACGAGCAGTACTTC.

The chain joins TRBV7-2 to TRBJ2-3; 9 bases agree with TRBD2. The germline CDR1 and CDR2 sequences are SGHTA and FQGNSA. This CDR3 comprises 19 residues. Trimming removed 3 bases from V and 3 bases from J; junction bases left unmatched: 16. CDR3 sequence (DNA): TGTGCCAGCAGCTTTCCGCGTCTGGCGGGGGGGCGGGTTACAGATACGCAGTATTTT. Its translation: CASSFPRLAGGRVTDTQYF.

The chain is built from TRBV4-1 and TRBJ1-2; D unresolved. V was pared by 0 bases and J by 7 bases, with 12 bases between. The V gene's germline CDR1 is MGHRA and CDR2 YSYEKL. CDR3 length: 14 amino acids. The CDR3 DNA is TGCGCCAGCAGCCAAGATCCAGGTTATGGTGGCTACACCTTC. This codes for CASSQDPGYGGYTF.

The CDR3 nucleotides read TGCGCCAGCAGCTTCCCGGGTAGCGGGACTTCGAAAGAGACCCAGTACTTC. It specifies CASSFPGSGTSKETQYF. The chain carries TRBV5-1 and TRBJ2-5; 8 bases fit TRBD2. Trimming took 2 bases from V and 3 from J; bases not matched to a gene: 12. The CDR3 extends over 17 amino acids. Looked up from germline, CDR1 is SGHRS and CDR2 is YFSETQ.

The chain carries TRBV4-1 and TRBJ2-2, with 12 nucleotides matching TRBD2. The CDR3 totals 17 residues. Germline V lookup: CDR1 MGHRA, CDR2 YSYEKL. V lost 2 bases, J lost 1 base, and 2 bases stayed unmatched. The CDR3 nucleotides are TGCGCCAGCAGCCAAAGACTAGCGGGAGTGAACACCGGGGAGCTGTTTTTT. Translating it yields CASSQRLAGVNTGELFF.

DNA of the CDR3: TGTGCCAGCAGTCCGACAGGATTCTACGAGCAGTACTTC. Amino acids: CASSPTGFYEQYF. The chain uses TRBV28 and TRBJ2-7; D might be TRBD1 (6 bases). The V end was cut by 5 bases, the J end by 3 bases, with 11 bases between. CDR1 and CDR2 (germline): MDHEN, SYDVKM. The CDR3 is made up of 13 amino acids.

For this clone: The identical CDR3 is also encoded by other nucleotide sequences in the sample. The rearrangement joins TRBV7-2 to TRBJ2-1, with no clear D. The CDR3 is 12 residues long. The V gene's germline CDR1 is SGHTA and CDR2 FQGNSA. Trimming shortened V by 2 bases and J by 10 bases, and 9 bases separated the two germline ends. In nucleotides, the CDR3 is TGTGCCAGCAGCTTATCTCGGCGGGAGCAGTTCTTC. Amino acid sequence: CASSLSRREQFF.

This chain uses TRBV5-1 with TRBJ2-1; 11 nucleotides agree with TRBD2. The junction had 21 bases not matched to a gene; V was cut back by 3 bases and J by 4 bases. The CDR3 has 21 residues. From germline, CDR1 is SGHRS and CDR2 YFSETQ. DNA for the CDR3: TGCGCCAGCAGCTGGCCCCTATCGGGTAGCGGGAGGGCGGACAGGTACAATGAGCAGTTCTTC. Encoded protein: CASSWPLSGSGRADRYNEQFF.

V gene TRBV2 combines with J gene TRBJ2-7; D uncertain. The germline V gene encodes CDR1 SNHLY and CDR2 FYNNEI. V lost 3 bases to trimming and J lost 1 base, with 7 bases between them. There are 13 residues in the CDR3. The CDR3 nucleotides read TGTGCCAGCAGTGAGGACGCATCCTACGAGCAGTACTTC. Translating gives CASSEDASYEQYF.

The chain joins TRBV6-5 to TRBJ1-1; no reliable D call. V was pared by 2 bases and J by 1 base, with 8 bases between. The CDR3 spans 14 residues. CDR1 and CDR2 (germline): MNHEY, SVGAGI. For the CDR3, the DNA is TGTGCCAGCAGTTACAAAATGGGGAACACTGAAGCTTTCTTT. Translated: CASSYKMGNTEAFF.

The chain links TRBV5-8 to TRBJ1-5; possibly TRBD1 for D (6 bases). V was pared by 4 bases and J by 7 bases, with 21 bases between. CDR3 length: 16 residues. CDR1 and CDR2 (germline): SGHTS, YDEGEE. CDR3 bases: TGTGCCAGCAGCGGGCCCGGGTCCCAAACAGGGCAGCCCCAGCATTTT. It translates to CASSGPGSQTGQPQHF. Full variable domain (rest looked up from reference TRBV5-8 and TRBJ1-5): EAGVTQSPTHLIKTRGQQATLRCSPISGHTSVYWYQQALGLGLQFLLWYDEGEERNRGNFPPRFSGRQFPNYSSELNVNALELEDSALYLCASSGPGSQTGQPQHFGDGTRLSIL.